This is a list of T cell receptor beta chains from one sample in a study of read filtering for tumor transcriptome and immune sequencing. A single record per CDR3 protein comes from TCRdb applying MiXCR to the reads. The sample includes tens of thousands of distinct CDR3 sequences, approximately 15% of them seen just once. The specimen sequenced was a population of CD138-negative cells sorted from bone marrow. The receptors originated from a donor older than 35 with multiple myeloma. The CDR3 runs from the conserved cysteine through the conserved F or W. D genes are given only for firm matches. Clone size is not always given. Where it is, it says once, few, many or a class for expanded clones.

v_call,j_call,cdr3_length,clone_size,d_call,cdr3_nt,cdr3_aa
TRBV4-2,TRBJ1-2,15,-,-,TGTGCCAGCAGCCAAGATATAGGGGATTACTATGGCTACACCTTC,CASSQDIGDYYGYTF
TRBV19,TRBJ1-5,15,many,TRBD1,TGTGCCAGTAGGGGACAGGCCCTGCTCGATCAGCCCCAGCATTTT,CASRGQALLDQPQHF
TRBV29-1,TRBJ2-1,14,many,TRBD1,TGCAGCGCACCCGGGACAGCGTTATACAATGAGCAGTTCTTC,CSAPGTALYNEQFF
TRBV9,TRBJ2-1,17,-,TRBD2,TGTGCCAGCAGCGGTGGCCGTCGCGGGAGCTCCTACAATGAGCAGTTCTTC,CASSGGRRGSSYNEQFF
TRBV20-1,TRBJ2-4,16,few,TRBD2,TGCAGTGCTGGACTAGCGGGAGAGGTGGGCAAAAACATTCAGCACTTC,CSAGLAGEVGKNIQHF
TRBV20-1,TRBJ2-3,15,many,TRBD1,TGCAGTGCTAGTCGTCCGGGACAGAACACAGATACGCAGTATTTT,CSASRPGQNTDTQYF
TRBV29-1,TRBJ2-5,14,few,-,TGCAGCGTTGAAGATGGGACAGTCAGGGAGGCCCAGTACTTC,CSVEDGTVREAQYF
TRBV3-1,TRBJ2-7,17,many,TRBD2,TGTGCCAGCAGCCCTCTCCTTCGACTAGCGGGAGGTTACGAGCAGTACTTC,CASSPLLRLAGGYEQYF
TRBV4-2,TRBJ2-7,16,once,-,TGTGCCAGCAGCCAAGCGTTAGACCGAAGTTCCTACGAGCAGTACTTC,CASSQALDRSSYEQYF
TRBV19,TRBJ2-3,16,many,TRBD1,TGTGCCAGTAGTATCTGGCCGGGACAGGGGCTGGATACGCAGTATTTT,CASSIWPGQGLDTQYF
TRBV28,TRBJ1-2,13,many,TRBD1,TGTGCCAGCAGTCGGGACAGGGGGAAAGGCTACACCTTC,CASSRDRGKGYTF
TRBV20-1,TRBJ2-7,16,many,TRBD1,TGCAGTGCTAGTCCCTTCGACAGGGGACAATCCTACGAGCAGTACTTC,CSASPFDRGQSYEQYF
TRBV27,TRBJ2-7,14,-,-,TGTGCCAGCAGTTTATCACCCACTAGTCACGAGCAGTACTTC,CASSLSPTSHEQYF
TRBV10-3,TRBJ2-7,15,many,TRBD1,TGTGCCATCAAAGGGAAGGGGACAGGGACCTACGAGCAGTACTTC,CAIKGKGTGTYEQYF
TRBV11-2,TRBJ2-1,14,-,-,TGTGCCAGCAGCCTTAGTGGTTCCTACAATGAGCAGTTCTTC,CASSLSGSYNEQFF
TRBV5-1,TRBJ1-1,13,-,-,TGCGCCAGCAGCGACGGGCCGGCATTTGAAGCTTTCTTT,CASSDGPAFEAFF
TRBV7-2,TRBJ2-1,14,many,TRBD2,TGTGCCAGCAGCCTAGCGGGAGGCGACAATGAGCAGTTCTTC,CASSLAGGDNEQFF
TRBV3-1,TRBJ1-1,15,few,-,TGTGCCAGCAGCCAAGACCTTGTTCGGGGAGGTAAAGCTTTCTTT,CASSQDLVRGGKAFF
TRBV20-1,TRBJ2-5,12,many,TRBD2,TGCAGTGCTATACCGGGACTAGGAACCCAGTACTTC,CSAIPGLGTQYF
TRBV7-9,TRBJ2-3,14,many,-,TGTGCCAGCAACCCCCGGGATAGCACAGATACGCAGTATTTT,CASNPRDSTDTQYF
TRBV10-3,TRBJ2-1,12,many,-,TGTGCCATCAGTGAGGACGGGGGCGTACAGTTCTTC,CAISEDGGVQFF
TRBV29-1,TRBJ2-1,14,-,-,TGCAGCGTTCCAGTCAGCGGAGGTCGGTATGAGCAGTTCTTC,CSVPVSGGRYEQFF
TRBV20-1,TRBJ2-5,12,many,-,TGCAGTTACCGGGACCAACAAGAGACCCAGTACTTC,CSYRDQQETQYF